The source of this TCR beta chain is a study of Graves' ophthalmopathy and Graves' hyperthyroidism. Amplifying from RNA transcripts, the study obtained TCR beta CDR3 regions. The first round was an RT-PCR with HTBI primers, and the second round was a multiplex PCR. Each CDR3 protein is one row after TCRdb ran MiXCR on the multiplex PCR reads. The sample lists hundreds of thousands of distinct CDR3 sequences, roughly 21% occurring once. The V end lost 5 bases, the J end lost 0 bases, and 11 bases lay between the germline ends. This CDR3 has 14 residues. In germline, CDR1 is KGHSH, CDR2 LQKENI. The authors isolated PBMCs from around 10 ml of fresh peripheral blood. This clonotype was counted a few times.

The source material was peripheral blood. This clonotype was sampled from a woman under 30 with stable Graves' hyperthyroidism. The chain recombines TRBV18 with TRBJ2-7; D remains unclear. CDR3 coding DNA: TGTGCCAGCTCAGCAGACCGTAGCTCCTACGAGCAGTACTTC. It is translated as CASSADRSSYEQYF.